A single sample is the source of the 18 T cell receptor beta chains below, sequenced in a study of TIL therapy for anti-PD-1-resistant metastatic lung cancer. The libraries were made with immunoSEQ v3. Only in-frame clones appear in the TCRdb table, and some are missing; sequencing was by immunoSEQ multiplex PCR. The table has approximately 22,000 clones, 60% to 80% seen once. The time point is: pre-treatment sample, taken before nivolumab and TIL therapy. Sample: blood, taken at baseline. These receptors all come from a person aged 30 to 80 with non-small cell lung cancer.

The chain uses TRBV19 and TRBJ2-1, with TRBD2 matching over 12 bases. The CDR3 runs 14 residues. The V and J ends lost 10 bases and 6 bases, in that order; junction bases with no gene match: 7. Per germline, CDR1 LNHDA and CDR2 SQIVND (reference sequence). CDR3 in amino acids: CATQRGLAGNEQFF. CDR3 bases: TGTGCCACTCAAAGGGGACTAGCGGGCAATGAGCAGTTCTTC.

This clone appeared a few times. V gene TRBV24-1 combines with J gene TRBJ2-5, with 9 bases aligning to TRBD2. The junction had 5 bases not matched to a gene; V was cut back by 4 bases and J by 6 bases. Germline-derived CDR1 and CDR2 are KGHDR and SFDVKD. CDR3 length: 14 residues. The CDR3 DNA sequence: TGTGCCACCAGTGACCCTAGCGGGGCTAAGACCCAGTACTTC. This encodes CATSDPSGAKTQYF.

The genes are TRBV6-1 and TRBJ2-3; TRBD1 matches 7 bases. Germline trimming cut 5 bases from V and 3 bases from J; bases unmatched to any gene: 8. Germline V gene data show CDR1 as MNHNS and CDR2 as SASEGT. The CDR3 totals 15 residues. CDR3 in amino acids: CASSTGVGETDTQYF. In DNA form, the CDR3 reads TGTGCCAGCAGTACAGGGGTTGGAGAGACAGATACGCAGTATTTT.

This chain uses TRBV30 with TRBJ1-2, with D unresolved. The germline V and J ends were trimmed by 1 base and 0 bases, with 9 bases remaining between them. Germline-derived CDR1 and CDR2 are GTSNPN and SVGIG (reference sequence). The CDR3 length is 14 residues. The CDR3 sequence: CAWSGVWANYGYTF. The CDR3 region has the DNA TGTGCCTGGAGTGGGGTTTGGGCTAACTATGGCTACACCTTC.

The gene calls are TRBV6-5 and TRBJ1-2; D is undetermined. The CDR3 is made up of 13 amino acids. Germline V gene lookup returns CDR1 MNHEY and CDR2 SVGAGI. Trimming shortened V by 0 bases and J by 3 bases, and 5 bases separated the two germline ends. CDR3: CASSYSTDYGYTF. The CDR3 DNA reads TGTGCCAGCAGTTACTCGACGGACTATGGCTACACCTTC.

The J gene is TRBJ2-4, the V gene TRBV5-4; TRBD2 matches 12 bases. Germline-derived CDR1 and CDR2 are SGHNT and YYREEE (reference sequence). The CDR3 totals 19 residues. The J segment lost 1 base and the V segment lost 0 bases, leaving 8 bases of the junction unmatched. CDR3 DNA: TGTGCCAGCAGCTTGGAGCCTAGCGGGAGGGGGCAGGCCAAAAACATTCAGTACTTC. Its translation: CASSLEPSGRGQAKNIQYF.

The sample holds a few counts of this clone. The chain has TRBV12-3 or TRBV12-4 and TRBJ1-4; no reliable D call. This CDR3 region has 11 residues. V was clipped by 3 bases and J by 8 bases, with 4 bases between them. CDR3 bases: TGTGCCAGCAGTTTCCAGGAAAAACTGTTTTTT. Encoded protein: CASSFQEKLFF.

The rearrangement uses TRBV3-1 (or the pseudogene TRBV3-2) and TRBJ2-7, with TRBD2 matching 12 bases. The CDR3 has 16 amino acids. Germline V gene sequence: CDR1 LGHDT, CDR2 YNNKEL (reference sequence). V shed 4 bases and J 5 bases; nucleotides not matched to a gene: 9. The CDR3 sequence is CASSRPLAGGIDEQYF. The CDR3 DNA reads TGTGCCAGCAGCCGACCGCTAGCGGGAGGGATCGACGAGCAGTACTTC.

V and J are TRBV5-1 and TRBJ2-3; 7 bases agree with TRBD1. The CDR3 is 14 residues long. With V trimmed by 8 bases and J by 1 base, 7 bases remained unmatched. Germline V gene sequence: CDR1 SGHRS, CDR2 YFSETQ. Here the CDR3 DNA reads TGCGCCAGTTCGGACAGGACCGGCACAGATACGCAGTATTTT. Amino acid sequence: CASSDRTGTDTQYF.

This clone is medium-sized by share. The rearrangement uses TRBV7-9 and TRBJ2-7; D unresolved. The CDR3 consists of 12 residues. V was trimmed by 5 bases and J by 6 bases, leaving 11 bases between them. CDR1 and CDR2 (germline): SEHNR, FQNEAQ (reference sequence). For the CDR3, the DNA is TGTGCCAGCAGCCCCGTTCTCCGCGAGCAGTACTTC. This gives the protein CASSPVLREQYF.

The rearrangement joins TRBV30 to TRBJ2-1; 7 bases agree with TRBD2. Germline CDR1 is GTSNPN and CDR2 is SVGIG (reference sequence). Trimming removed 1 base from V and 7 bases from J; junction bases left unmatched: 10. The CDR3 is 15 amino acids. In DNA, the CDR3 is TGTGCCTGGAGTGGGGGGGGAGGGCCCGGAAATGAGCAGTTCTTC. Protein sequence: CAWSGGGGPGNEQFF.

J is TRBJ2-3 and V is TRBV4-1, with 14 bases aligning to TRBD2. Unmatched junction bases numbered 11, after V lost 5 bases and J lost 1 base. This CDR3 contains 19 residues. Germline V gene lookup returns CDR1 MGHRA and CDR2 YSYEKL. The CDR3 nucleotides read TGCGCCAGCAGCTCCCGACTAGCGGGAGGGCCTGGGGGCACAGATACGCAGTATTTT. Translation: CASSSRLAGGPGGTDTQYF.

The chain uses TRBV7-3 and TRBJ1-6, with D unresolved. The CDR3 is made up of 15 amino acids. Germline-derived CDR1 and CDR2 are SGHTA and FQGTGA. Trimming left V 4 bases short and J 2 bases short, with 9 bases between. DNA of the CDR3: TGTGCCAGCAGCTCAGGACGGACCTATAATTCACCCCTCCACTTT. Residues: CASSSGRTYNSPLHF.

This rearrangement joins TRBV27 to TRBJ1-2, with TRBD1 as a possible D gene (5 bases). CDR1 and CDR2 from the germline V gene are MNHEY and SMNVEV (reference sequence). This CDR3 is built from 15 residues. Trimming took 5 bases from V and 4 from J, leaving 17 bases between them. The CDR3 DNA is TGTGCCAGCAGTATACACCGGGACGGACGCTATGGCTACACCTTC. This gives the protein CASSIHRDGRYGYTF.

The genes are TRBV4-1 and TRBJ2-3; maybe TRBD2 (6 bases). CDR1 is MGHRA and CDR2 is YSYEKL in the germline V gene. This CDR3 is 17 amino acids long. Trimming removed 5 bases from V and 0 bases from J, with 18 bases in between. In DNA form, the CDR3 reads TGCGCCAGCAGCTCACAAGGGGCCGGGAGAAGCACAGATACGCAGTATTTT. This gives the protein CASSSQGAGRSTDTQYF.

The chain has TRBV2 and TRBJ2-2; D is uncertain. Germline values: CDR1 SNHLY, CDR2 FYNNEI. The CDR3 runs to 11 residues. V lost 10 bases and J lost 3, with 6 bases in between. The CDR3 nucleotides read TGTGCCACCCGGTACACCGGGGAGCTGTTTTTT. This translates into CATRYTGELFF.

The V call is TRBV6-2 or TRBV6-3, the J call TRBJ1-4, with 8 positions matching TRBD1. There are 16 residues in the CDR3. CDR1 is MNHEY, CDR2 SVGEGT, per germline. V trimming: 5 bases; J trimming: 4 bases; junction bases outside the gene matches: 9. The CDR3 DNA reads as TGTGCCAGCAGTCGCCGTTGGACAGGGCTTAATGAAAAACTGTTTTTT. Its protein is CASSRRWTGLNEKLFF.

This clone turned up a few times. Here the CDR3 DNA reads TGTGCCTGGACCCATTCCAGGAGCTCTGGAAACACCATATATTTT. This translates into CAWTHSRSSGNTIYF. This chain uses TRBV30 with TRBJ1-3; D ambiguous. Trimming removed 4 bases at V and 0 bases at J, with 13 bases between. Germline lookup yields CDR1 GTSNPN and CDR2 SVGIG (reference sequence). The CDR3 has 15 amino acids.